This T cell receptor beta chain emerged from a study of OX40 agonist ivuxolimab in advanced cancers. The study sampled blood at baseline, cycle 4 day 1, and cycle 7 day 1. Sequencing was performed with immunoSEQ multiplex PCR; in TCRdb, only in-frame clones are kept and a portion is missing. The repertoire has around 84,000 clones, about 93% of them found once; the top ten carry around 0.44%. Whole-study results and caveats: More expanded clones were seen, on average, in CD8+ T cells than in CD4+.

Remarks on this clone: The antigen remains unidentified.

This CDR3 contains 12 residues. J gave up 8 bases and V 8 bases, and 7 bases lay outside the gene matches. From germline, CDR1 is ENHRY and CDR2 SYGVKD. This chain uses TRBV10-3 with TRBJ1-2, with 8 bases aligning to TRBD1. This clonotype was sampled from an adult with an advanced solid tumor such as melanoma, head and neck, liver or kidney cancer. The specimen was CD4+ or CD8+ T cells sorted from blood, collected in a trial of the OX40 agonist ivuxolimab. In DNA form, the CDR3 reads TGTGCCATCGACAGGGGATCAGGGGGCTACACCTTC. Translating gives CAIDRGSGGYTF.